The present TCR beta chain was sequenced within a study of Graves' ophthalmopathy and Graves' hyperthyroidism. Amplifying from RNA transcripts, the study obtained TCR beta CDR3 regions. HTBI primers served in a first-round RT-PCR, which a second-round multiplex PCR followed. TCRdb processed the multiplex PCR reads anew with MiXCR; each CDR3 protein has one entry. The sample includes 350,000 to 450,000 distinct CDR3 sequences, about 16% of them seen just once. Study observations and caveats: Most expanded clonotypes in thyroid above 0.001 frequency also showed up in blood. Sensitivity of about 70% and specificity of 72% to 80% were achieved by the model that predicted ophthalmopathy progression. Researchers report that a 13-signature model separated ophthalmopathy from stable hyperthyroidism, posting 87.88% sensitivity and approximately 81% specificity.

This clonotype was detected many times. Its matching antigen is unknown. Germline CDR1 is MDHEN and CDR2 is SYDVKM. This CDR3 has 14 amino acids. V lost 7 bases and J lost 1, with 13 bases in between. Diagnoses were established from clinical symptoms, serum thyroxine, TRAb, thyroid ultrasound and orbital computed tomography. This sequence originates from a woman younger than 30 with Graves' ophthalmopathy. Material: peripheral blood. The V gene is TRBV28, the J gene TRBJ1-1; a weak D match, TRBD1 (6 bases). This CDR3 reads CASNTGRWNTEAFF. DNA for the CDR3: TGTGCCAGCAACACAGGGAGGTGGAACACTGAAGCTTTCTTT.